A single sample is the source of the 18 T cell receptor beta chains below, sequenced in a study of regulatory T cells in long-lasting Graves disease. Construction of the TCR beta libraries employed iRepertoire HTBI primers in conjunction with Arm-PCR of CDR3 regions. In TCRdb, the multiplex PCR reads were re-called with MiXCR into one record per CDR3 protein. This table has hundreds of thousands of distinct CDR3 sequences, around 12% appearing once. The time point here: newly diagnosed GD, antithyroid drugs for less than 3 months. From RNA extracted from PBMCs, the TCR library was made. These data also formed part of another study, on T cells in Graves' hyperthyroidism and ophthalmopathy.

Here the sequenced sample was peripheral blood mononuclear cells (PBMCs), taken at new diagnosis, from a patient treated with antithyroid drugs. These TCRs come from a woman aged 25 to 39 with Graves disease.

V and J are TRBV13 and TRBJ2-1; D remains ambiguous. Per germline, CDR1 PRHDT and CDR2 FYEKMQ (reference sequence). V was clipped by 4 bases and J by 2 bases, with 18 bases between them. This CDR3 comprises 17 residues. The CDR3 here is CASSSYDGPVTYNEQFF. The CDR3 coding sequence is TGTGCCAGCAGCTCATATGACGGACCCGTCACCTACAATGAGCAGTTCTTC.

This clonotype was recorded at least ten times. V and J are TRBV20-1 and TRBJ2-7; D unclear. CDR1 is DFQATT and CDR2 is SNEGSKA in the germline V gene (reference sequence). Between the trimmed V and J ends, which lost 1 base and 3 bases, there was a span of 7 bases. The CDR3 sequence is 12 residues long. This CDR3 is CSARAGIYEQYF. Written as DNA, the CDR3 is TGCAGTGCTAGAGCTGGAATCTACGAGCAGTACTTC.

This chain connects TRBV28 to TRBJ1-5; possible D gene TRBD1, 5 bases. V was cut by 2 bases and J by 6 bases, with 20 bases left in between. CDR1 and CDR2 from the germline V gene are MDHEN and SYDVKM. The CDR3 spans 17 residues. CDR3 DNA: TGTGCCAGCAGTTTAGGTCCCGGGACGGATTCGGGTCAGCCCCAGCATTTT. Residues: CASSLGPGTDSGQPQHF.

This clonotype was detected once. This may arise from a read error, as a much more abundant clone is one base away. V gene TRBV29-1 combines with J gene TRBJ1-2; D is unclear. Germline V gene data show CDR1 as SQVTM and CDR2 as ANQGSEA. The CDR3 runs 10 residues. In DNA form, the CDR3 reads TGCAGCGTTGACTACTATGACTACACCTTC. It yields the protein CSVDYYDYTF.

This clonotype was recorded many times. The chain carries TRBV12-3 or TRBV12-4 and TRBJ2-3; D gene ambiguous. V was cut by 6 bases and J by 9 bases, with 16 bases left in between. The CDR3 loop spans 13 amino acids. CDR3 loop: CASSSRAPYTQYF. The DNA of the CDR3 is TGTGCCAGCAGCTCCCGGGCCCCCTACACGCAGTATTTT.

Ten or more counts support this clonotype. The rearrangement links TRBV10-3 to TRBJ1-5; D is ambiguous. Germline V gives CDR1 ENHRY, CDR2 SYGVKD. V dropped 0 bases and J dropped 7 bases, with 7 bases sitting between them. This CDR3 contains 13 residues. The CDR3 DNA sequence: TGTGCCATCAGTGAGTCTGAGTACCAGCCCCAGCATTTT. This sequence encodes CAISESEYQPQHF.

This rearrangement joins TRBV19 to TRBJ1-2, with D possibly matching TRBD1 (6 bases). V lost 5 bases and J lost 0, with 16 bases in between. Looked up from germline, CDR1 is LNHDA and CDR2 is SQIVND (reference sequence). The CDR3 length is 16 residues. The CDR3 nucleotides are TGTGCCAGTAGTGTCGGACAGACCTCTACTAACTATGGCTACACCTTC. Encoded protein: CASSVGQTSTNYGYTF.

As concerns this clonotype: This clone may be a read error of a much larger clone one base away. V and J are TRBV29-1 and TRBJ2-1; no clear D. The germline CDR1 and CDR2 sequences are SQVTM and ANQGSEA. The CDR3 extends over 12 amino acids. V gave up 5 bases and J gave up 10 bases, with 15 bases separating them. CDR3 amino acids: CSVSSASYEQFF. The CDR3 DNA follows: TGCAGCGTTAGCTCCGCGAGCTACGAGCAGTTCTTC.

This clonotype has at least ten counts. The CDR3 DNA follows: TGTGCCAGCTCGTTTGTTTTGCAGGGGAATGAAAAACTGTTTTTT. Residues: CASSFVLQGNEKLFF. The chain is built from TRBV2 and TRBJ1-4, with D possibly matching TRBD1 (6 bases). V was clipped by 8 bases and J by 5 bases, with 18 bases between them. Germline-derived CDR1 and CDR2 are SNHLY and FYNNEI. There are 15 residues in the CDR3.

The chain joins TRBV6-1 to TRBJ1-4; D is ambiguous. This CDR3 contains 15 residues. Germline V gene data show CDR1 as MNHNS and CDR2 as SASEGT. V lost 2 bases and J lost 0, with 7 bases in between. Written as DNA, the CDR3 is TGTGCCAGCAGTGAATGGGGTTCAACTAATGAAAAACTGTTTTTT. Its translation is CASSEWGSTNEKLFF.

This clonotype was seen a handful of times. V is TRBV20-1 and J is TRBJ2-2; 11 bases match TRBD2. J lost 5 bases, V lost 0 bases, and 8 bases had no gene match. The V gene's germline CDR1 is DFQATT and CDR2 SNEGSKA (reference sequence). The CDR3 is 17 residues long. The CDR3 DNA sequence: TGCAGTGCTAGAGATATAGCGGGAGGGCTCCGAACCGGGGAGCTGTTTTTT. As protein: CSARDIAGGLRTGELFF.

This clonotype was seen many times. The chain has TRBV20-1 and TRBJ2-7, with 8 nucleotides matching TRBD2. V lost 1 base, J lost 3 bases, and 11 bases stayed unmatched. CDR3 length equals 16 residues. Germline V gives CDR1 DFQATT, CDR2 SNEGSKA (reference sequence). As DNA, the CDR3 is TGCAGTGCTAGAGGACCAATTAGCGGGAAGGGCTACGAGCAGTACTTC. Protein product: CSARGPISGKGYEQYF.

V is TRBV28 and J is TRBJ1-5; D call uncertain. The CDR3 loop spans 14 amino acids. Trimming took 3 bases from V and 3 from J, leaving 9 bases between them. Germline CDR1 and CDR2: MDHEN and SYDVKM. For the CDR3, the DNA is TGTGCCAGCAGTTTGCGGGGAAACAATCAGCCCCAGCATTTT. This translates into CASSLRGNNQPQHF.

This clonotype has a count of ten or more. This chain joins TRBV28 and TRBJ1-5, with 7 bases lining up with TRBD1. The CDR3 has 14 amino acids. Germline-derived CDR1 and CDR2 are MDHEN and SYDVKM. The trim removed 7 bases at V and 5 bases at J, leaving 8 bases unmatched. The CDR3 DNA is TGTGCCAGCACCCCTGGACAGGCAGATCAGCCCCAGCATTTT. Its translation: CASTPGQADQPQHF.

This clonotype was recorded at least ten times. The chain has TRBV6-1 and TRBJ2-5; TRBD1 or TRBD2 may be the D gene (5 bases each). Trimming removed 6 bases from V and 5 bases from J, with 16 bases in between. Germline lookup yields CDR1 MNHNS and CDR2 SASEGT. The CDR3 contains 14 residues. DNA for the CDR3: TGTGCCAGCAGCGGGACCTTAGGGGTTGAGACCCAGTACTTC. This codes for CASSGTLGVETQYF.

Ten or more counts support this clonotype. Here the CDR3 DNA reads TGTGCCAGCAGCTTAAGTCTACAGGGGCCCGGGGAGCTGTTTTTT. Protein: CASSLSLQGPGELFF. This rearrangement joins TRBV7-6 to TRBJ2-2, with 7 bases fitting TRBD1. Trimming took 2 bases from V and 6 from J; bases not matched to a gene: 6. Germline assignment: CDR1 SGHVS and CDR2 FNYEAQ. This CDR3 is built from 15 residues.

This clonotype was detected many times. The chain recombines TRBV6-1 with TRBJ1-2; D uncertain. This CDR3 is built from 15 residues. The V end lost 7 bases, the J end lost 3 bases, and 18 bases lay between the germline ends. CDR1 and CDR2 from the germline V gene are MNHNS and SASEGT. CDR3 in DNA: TGTGCCAGCATGAAGACGGAGCTAAACTACTATGGCTACACCTTC. Translating gives CASMKTELNYYGYTF.

This clonotype was observed a handful of times. This chain connects TRBV6-2 or TRBV6-3 to TRBJ2-1; D is unresolved. The CDR3 spans 15 residues. V was pared by 4 bases and J by 4 bases, with 14 bases between. Germline V gene lookup returns CDR1 MNHEY and CDR2 SVGEGT. The DNA of the CDR3 is TGTGCCAGCAGTTCTCCCCGGTTGGGATACAATGAGCAGTTCTTC. Amino acid sequence: CASSSPRLGYNEQFF.